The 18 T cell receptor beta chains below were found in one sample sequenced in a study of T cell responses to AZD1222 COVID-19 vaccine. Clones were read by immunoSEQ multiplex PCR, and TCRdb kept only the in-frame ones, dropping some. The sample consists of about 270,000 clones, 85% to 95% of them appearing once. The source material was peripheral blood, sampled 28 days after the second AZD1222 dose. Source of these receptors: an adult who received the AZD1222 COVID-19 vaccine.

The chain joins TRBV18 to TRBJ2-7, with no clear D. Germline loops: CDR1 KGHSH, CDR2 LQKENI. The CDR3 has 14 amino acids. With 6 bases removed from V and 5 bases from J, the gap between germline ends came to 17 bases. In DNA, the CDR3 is TGTGCCAGCTCCCCGGAGAAGGAACGGGACGAGCAGTACTTC. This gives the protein CASSPEKERDEQYF. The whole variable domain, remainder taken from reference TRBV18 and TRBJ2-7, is NAGVMQNPRHLVRRRGQEARLRCSPMKGHSHVYWYRQLPEEGLKFMVYLQKENIIDESGMPKERFSAEFPKEGPSILRIQQVVRGDSAAYFCASSPEKERDEQYFGPGTRLTVT.

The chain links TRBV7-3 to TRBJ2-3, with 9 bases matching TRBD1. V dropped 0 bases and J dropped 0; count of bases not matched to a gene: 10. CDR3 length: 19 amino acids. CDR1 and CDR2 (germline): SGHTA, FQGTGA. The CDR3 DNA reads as TGTGCCAGCAGCTTAACGTTTCCGGGACAGGGCCGGAGCACAGATACGCAGTATTTT. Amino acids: CASSLTFPGQGRSTDTQYF.

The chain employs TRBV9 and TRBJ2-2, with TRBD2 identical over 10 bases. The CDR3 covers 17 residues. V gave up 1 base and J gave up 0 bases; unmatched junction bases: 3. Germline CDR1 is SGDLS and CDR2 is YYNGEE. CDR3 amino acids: CASSVLSGRTNTGELFF. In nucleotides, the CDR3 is TGTGCCAGCAGCGTACTTAGCGGGAGGACGAACACCGGGGAGCTGTTTTTT.

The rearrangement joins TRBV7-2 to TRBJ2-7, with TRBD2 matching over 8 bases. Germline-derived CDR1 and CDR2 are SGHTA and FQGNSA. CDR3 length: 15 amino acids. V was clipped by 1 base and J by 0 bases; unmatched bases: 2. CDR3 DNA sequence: TGTGCCAGCAGCTTAGAACTAGCGGTCTCCTACGAGCAGTACTTC. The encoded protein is CASSLELAVSYEQYF.

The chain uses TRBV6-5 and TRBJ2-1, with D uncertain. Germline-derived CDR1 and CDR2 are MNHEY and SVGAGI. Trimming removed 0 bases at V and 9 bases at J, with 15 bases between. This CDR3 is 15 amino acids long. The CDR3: CASSYSGRRVGEQFF. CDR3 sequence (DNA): TGTGCCAGCAGTTACTCAGGCAGGAGAGTAGGTGAGCAGTTCTTC.

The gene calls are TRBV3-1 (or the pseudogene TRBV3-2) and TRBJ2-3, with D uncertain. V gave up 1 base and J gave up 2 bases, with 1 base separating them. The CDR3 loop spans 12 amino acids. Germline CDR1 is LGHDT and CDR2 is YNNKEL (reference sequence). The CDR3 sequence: CASSQVTDTQYF. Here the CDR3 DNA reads TGTGCCAGCAGCCAAGTCACAGATACGCAGTATTTT.

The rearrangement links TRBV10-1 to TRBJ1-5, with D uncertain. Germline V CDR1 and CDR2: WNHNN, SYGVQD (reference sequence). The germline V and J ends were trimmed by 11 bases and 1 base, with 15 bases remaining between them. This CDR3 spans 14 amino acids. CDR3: CAHGEGPSNQPQHF. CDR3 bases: TGCGCCCATGGCGAAGGGCCAAGCAATCAGCCCCAGCATTTT.

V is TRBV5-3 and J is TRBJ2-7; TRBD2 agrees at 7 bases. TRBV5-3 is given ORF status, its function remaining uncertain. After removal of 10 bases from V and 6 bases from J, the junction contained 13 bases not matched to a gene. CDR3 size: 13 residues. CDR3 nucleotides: TGTGCCCGGCGGGGCGGGAGCCCAATCGAGCAGTACTTC. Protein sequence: CARRGGSPIEQYF.

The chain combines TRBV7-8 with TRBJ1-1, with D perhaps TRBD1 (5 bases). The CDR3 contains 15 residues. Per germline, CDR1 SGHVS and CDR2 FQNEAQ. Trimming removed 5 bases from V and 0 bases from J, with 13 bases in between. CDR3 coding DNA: TGTGCCAGCAGCCCCAGGGTAGGCTTGAACACTGAAGCTTTCTTT. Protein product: CASSPRVGLNTEAFF.

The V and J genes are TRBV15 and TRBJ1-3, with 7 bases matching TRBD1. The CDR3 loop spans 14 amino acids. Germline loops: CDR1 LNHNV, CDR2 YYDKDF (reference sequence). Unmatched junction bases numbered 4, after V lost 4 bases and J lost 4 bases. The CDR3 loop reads CATSTGGRGNTIYF. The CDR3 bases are TGTGCCACCAGCACAGGGGGAAGAGGAAACACCATATATTTT.

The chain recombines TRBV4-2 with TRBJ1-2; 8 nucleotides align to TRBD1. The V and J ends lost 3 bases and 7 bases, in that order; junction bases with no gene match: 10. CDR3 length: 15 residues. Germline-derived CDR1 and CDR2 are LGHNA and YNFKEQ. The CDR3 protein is CASSQADRESFGYTF. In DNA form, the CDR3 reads TGTGCCAGCAGCCAGGCGGACAGGGAGTCTTTTGGCTACACCTTC.

Here the CDR3 reads CASSLKETQYF. CDR3 in DNA: TGTGCCAGCAGCTTAAAAGAGACCCAGTACTTC. The V gene is TRBV7-2, the J gene TRBJ2-5; no definite D call. Germline V gives CDR1 SGHTA, CDR2 FQGNSA. Between the trimmed V and J ends, which lost 2 bases and 3 bases, there was a span of 1 base. The CDR3 totals 11 residues.

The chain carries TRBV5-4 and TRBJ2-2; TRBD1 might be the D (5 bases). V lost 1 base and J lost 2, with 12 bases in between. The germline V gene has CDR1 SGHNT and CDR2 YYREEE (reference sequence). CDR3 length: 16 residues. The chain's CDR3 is CASSLLQAPNTGELFF. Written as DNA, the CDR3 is TGTGCCAGCAGCTTGTTACAGGCCCCTAACACCGGGGAGCTGTTTTTT.

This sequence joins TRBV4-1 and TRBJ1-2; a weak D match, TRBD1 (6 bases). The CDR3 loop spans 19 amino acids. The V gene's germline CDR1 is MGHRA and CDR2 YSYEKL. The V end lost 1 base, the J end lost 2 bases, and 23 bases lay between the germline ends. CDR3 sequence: CASSQVEGLRGSLNYGYTF. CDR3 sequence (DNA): TGCGCCAGCAGCCAAGTGGAAGGTCTCAGGGGCTCCTTAAACTATGGCTACACCTTC.

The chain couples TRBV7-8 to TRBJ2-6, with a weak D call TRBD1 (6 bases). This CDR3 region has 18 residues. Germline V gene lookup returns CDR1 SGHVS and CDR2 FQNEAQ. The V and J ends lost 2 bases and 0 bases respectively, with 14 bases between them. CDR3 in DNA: TGTGCCAGCAGCTTATTTCGGACAGCTTACTCTGGGGCCAACGTCCTGACTTTC. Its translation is CASSLFRTAYSGANVLTF.

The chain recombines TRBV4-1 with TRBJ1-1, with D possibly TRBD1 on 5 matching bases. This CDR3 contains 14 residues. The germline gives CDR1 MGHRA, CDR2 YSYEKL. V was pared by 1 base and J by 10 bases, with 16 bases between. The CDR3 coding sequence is TGCGCCAGCAGCCAAGCAGGTGGGGGGAGTGGAGCTTTCTTT. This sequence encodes CASSQAGGGSGAFF.

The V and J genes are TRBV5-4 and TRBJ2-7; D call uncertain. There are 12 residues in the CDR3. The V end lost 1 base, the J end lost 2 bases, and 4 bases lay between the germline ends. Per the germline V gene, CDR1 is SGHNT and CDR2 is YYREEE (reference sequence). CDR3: CASSLNTYEQYF. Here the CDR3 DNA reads TGTGCCAGCAGCTTGAACACCTACGAGCAGTACTTC.

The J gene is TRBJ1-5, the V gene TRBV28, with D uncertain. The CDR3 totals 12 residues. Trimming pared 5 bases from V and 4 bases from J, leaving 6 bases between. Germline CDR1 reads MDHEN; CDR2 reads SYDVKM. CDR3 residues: CASSLNNQPQHF. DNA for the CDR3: TGTGCCAGCAGTCTTAATAATCAGCCCCAGCATTTT.